Included here is one T cell receptor (beta chain) sequence, with context. The sample comes from a study of shared clonotypes between healthy human individuals. The protocol was immunoSEQ multiplex PCR, while the TCRdb copy is restricted to in-frame clones and leaves out a portion. The sample comprises some 500,000 clones, more than 95% of which are singletons, and about 0.06% rests with the top ten. The CDR3 consists of 15 residues. CDR1 and CDR2 (germline): ENHRY, SYGVKD. V shed 5 bases, J shed 9 bases, and the junction held 9 bases outside the gene matches. This rearrangement joins TRBV10-3 to TRBJ2-1, with 11 bases lining up with TRBD2. Input material: naive CD4+ T cells sorted from blood. Subset described: CD45RA+ positively selected. This clonotype was sampled from a woman in her twenties or thirties in good health. The CDR3 region has the DNA TGTGCCATCAGTACTAGTCTAGCGGGAGGAGGTGAGCAGTTCTTC. Its translation: CAISTSLAGGGEQFF.